This TCR beta chain derives from a study of T cells in Graves' hyperthyroidism and ophthalmopathy. Amplification of TCR beta CDR3 regions used RNA as the template. TCR CDR3 underwent first-round RT-PCR with the HTBI primer set. One entry per CDR3 protein results from TCRdb running MiXCR on the multiplex PCR reads. The sample includes nearly 750,000 distinct CDR3 sequences, roughly a third of them seen just once. Lactation, pregnancy, other autoimmune disease or uncontrolled infection led to exclusion of patients. Diagnosing involved the use of clinical symptoms, serum thyroxine and TRAb, thyroid ultrasound and orbital computed tomography. The PBMCs were taken from about 9.7 ml of fresh peripheral blood. The CDR3 consists of 14 residues. CDR1 and CDR2 from the germline V gene are ENHRY and SYGVKD. V was trimmed by 3 bases and J by 9 bases, leaving 15 bases between them.

This chain connects TRBV10-3 to TRBJ1-5; the D is unclear. This TCR was sampled from a woman aged 40 to 50 with Graves' hyperthyroidism. The sample taken for sequencing was blood. The CDR3 reads CAISEARESPPQHF. DNA of the CDR3: TGTGCCATCAGTGAAGCTCGGGAAAGTCCGCCCCAGCATTTT.